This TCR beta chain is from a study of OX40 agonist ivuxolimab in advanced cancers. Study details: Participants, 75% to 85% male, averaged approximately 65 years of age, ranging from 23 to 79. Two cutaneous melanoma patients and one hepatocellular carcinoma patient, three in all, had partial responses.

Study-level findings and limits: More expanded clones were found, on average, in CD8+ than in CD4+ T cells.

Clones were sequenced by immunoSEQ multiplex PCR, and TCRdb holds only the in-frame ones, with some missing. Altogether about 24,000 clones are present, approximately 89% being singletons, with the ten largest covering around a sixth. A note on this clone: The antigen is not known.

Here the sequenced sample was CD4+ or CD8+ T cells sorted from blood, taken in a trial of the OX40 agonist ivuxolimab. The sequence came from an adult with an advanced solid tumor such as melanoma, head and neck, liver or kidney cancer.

CDR3 loop: CASSPVGQPQHF. Here the CDR3 DNA reads TGTGCCAGCAGTCCTGTAGGTCAGCCCCAGCATTTT. The chain links TRBV6-5 to TRBJ1-5, with D uncertain. The CDR3 has 12 residues. Per germline, CDR1 MNHEY and CDR2 SVGAGI. Trimming pared 5 bases from V and 6 bases from J, leaving 8 bases between.